These 21 T cell receptor beta chains were sequenced from one sample in a study of blood T cell repertoires in COVID-19. Generated by immunoSEQ multiplex PCR, the TCRdb table keeps only in-frame clones and is missing some. Here the sample spans 300,000 to 500,000 clones, roughly 86% being singletons. The sample comprised PBMCs or T cells enriched from blood (not recorded which). These receptors all come from a woman between 35 and 50 years old with acute COVID-19.

This chain links TRBV19 with TRBJ2-3; 7 bases fit TRBD2. Per the germline V gene, CDR1 is LNHDA and CDR2 is SQIVND (reference sequence). V trimming: 10 bases; J trimming: 5 bases; junction bases outside the gene matches: 9. This CDR3 has 13 amino acids. CDR3 sequence: CATQAGLGDTQYF. CDR3 bases: TGTGCCACCCAAGCGGGATTGGGAGATACGCAGTATTTT.

This chain links TRBV12-3 or TRBV12-4 with TRBJ1-6; D remains ambiguous. Trimming removed 3 bases at V and 6 bases at J, with 6 bases between. The length of the CDR3 is 13 residues. CDR3 in DNA: TGTGCCAGCAGTTTCGGTCCTAATTCACCCCTCCACTTT. Its protein product is CASSFGPNSPLHF.

In this sample, this clone turned up a few times. This sequence joins TRBV30 and TRBJ2-1, with D maybe TRBD1 (6 bases). Germline assignment: CDR1 GTSNPN and CDR2 SVGIG (reference sequence). This CDR3 is 13 amino acids long. Trimming stripped 4 bases from V and 9 bases from J, with 16 bases between. This CDR3 is CAWNRQGPSEQFF. The DNA of the CDR3 is TGTGCCTGGAATAGGCAGGGGCCATCTGAGCAGTTCTTC.

The V gene is TRBV6-2 or TRBV6-3, the J gene TRBJ2-7; the match to TRBD2 covers 10 bases. Germline CDR1 and CDR2: MNHEY and SVGEGT. The J segment lost 2 bases and the V segment lost 4 bases, leaving 8 bases of the junction unmatched. The CDR3 contains 16 residues. The CDR3 DNA sequence: TGTGCCAGCAGTTCCCGTTCTAGCGGGGGTACCTACGAGCAGTACTTC. Encoded protein: CASSSRSSGGTYEQYF.

V usage is TRBV2 and J usage is TRBJ1-3; no reliable D call. The germline CDR1 and CDR2 sequences are SNHLY and FYNNEI. The CDR3 covers 12 residues. The V end was cut by 6 bases, the J end by 2 bases, with 5 bases between. The CDR3 DNA is TGTGCCAGCAGCCCCGCTGGAAACACCATATATTTT. Encoded protein: CASSPAGNTIYF.

The chain couples TRBV7-9 to TRBJ2-2; 7 positions agree with TRBD1. Losses at the gene ends were 5 bases for V and 3 bases for J; bases not matched to a gene: 21. The V gene's germline CDR1 is SEHNR and CDR2 FQNEAQ (reference sequence). This CDR3 is built from 20 residues. CDR3 loop: CASSTRLKGHDREYTGELFF. CDR3 in DNA: TGTGCCAGCAGCACACGACTTAAGGGACACGACAGGGAATACACCGGGGAGCTGTTTTTT.

This chain uses TRBV5-4 with TRBJ1-1, with 9 bases fitting TRBD1. Germline CDR1 and CDR2: SGHNT and YYREEE (reference sequence). With 4 bases clipped from V and 5 bases from J, the junction kept 9 bases outside the gene matches. The CDR3 runs to 15 residues. The CDR3 is CASSQPGQGITEAFF. In nucleotides, the CDR3 is TGTGCCAGCAGCCAACCGGGACAGGGTATTACTGAAGCTTTCTTT.

The chain is built from TRBV10-3 and TRBJ1-5, with 7 nucleotides matching TRBD1. This CDR3 contains 14 residues. CDR1 and CDR2 (germline): ENHRY, SYGVKD. The J segment lost 0 bases and the V segment lost 6 bases, leaving 2 bases of the junction unmatched. CDR3 bases: TGTGCCATCAGACAGGGGCTTAGCAATCAGCCCCAGCATTTT. Translating gives CAIRQGLSNQPQHF.

The chain recombines TRBV27 with TRBJ1-3, with 7 positions matching TRBD1. This CDR3 region has 15 residues. CDR1 MNHEY and CDR2 SMNVEV come from the germline V gene (reference sequence). V dropped 7 bases and J dropped 0; count of bases not matched to a gene: 6. CDR3 in amino acids: CASKTGALSGNTIYF. In DNA form, the CDR3 reads TGTGCCAGCAAAACAGGGGCGCTCTCTGGAAACACCATATATTTT.

The count of this clone is one. The CDR3, as DNA: TGTGCCAGCAATAGAGCGGGGCCACGGGGAGAGACCCAGTACTTC. This translates into CASNRAGPRGETQYF. The chain joins TRBV2 to TRBJ2-5, with TRBD2 matching over 7 bases. Germline-derived CDR1 and CDR2 are SNHLY and FYNNEI. J gave up 4 bases and V 7 bases, and 12 bases lay outside the gene matches. The CDR3 is made up of 15 amino acids.

V usage is TRBV5-1 and J usage is TRBJ1-1; 9 bases align to TRBD1. The CDR3 is made up of 16 amino acids. Trimming cost V 2 bases and J 5 bases; bases outside gene matches: 10. CDR1 and CDR2 (germline): SGHRS, YFSETQ. The CDR3 bases are TGCGCCAGCAGCTTTCGGGGACAGGGTTTGGGTACTGAAGCTTTCTTT. Protein sequence: CASSFRGQGLGTEAFF.

The J gene is TRBJ1-2, the V gene TRBV5-1; D is unresolved. This CDR3 is 13 amino acids long. V was clipped by 0 bases and J by 6 bases, with 9 bases between them. From germline, CDR1 is SGHRS and CDR2 YFSETQ. CDR3 protein: CASSLEGGHGYTF. The CDR3 nucleotides read TGCGCCAGCAGCTTGGAGGGCGGGCATGGCTACACCTTC.

This sequence joins TRBV5-4 and TRBJ1-1; D unclear. Trimming removed 0 bases from V and 8 bases from J, with 11 bases in between. CDR3 length: 13 residues. The V gene's germline CDR1 is SGHNT and CDR2 YYREEE (reference sequence). Here the CDR3 reads CASSLAATSEAFF. The CDR3 DNA is TGTGCCAGCAGCTTGGCCGCGACATCGGAAGCTTTCTTT. Looking up the rest from reference TRBV5-4 and TRBJ1-1 gives the full variable domain: ETGVTQSPTHLIKTRGQQVTLRCSSQSGHNTVSWYQQALGQGPQFIFQYYREEENGRGNFPPRFSGLQFPNYSSELNVNALELDDSALYLCASSLAATSEAFFGQGTRLTVV.

This sequence joins TRBV4-1 and TRBJ1-2, with D unresolved. Germline CDR1 and CDR2: MGHRA and YSYEKL. The ends were cut back, 1 base at V and 2 bases at J, with 11 bases in the middle. The CDR3 covers 15 residues. CDR3 in DNA: TGCGCCAGCAGCCAAGTCGAGCTTTCCAACTATGGCTACACCTTC. The encoded protein is CASSQVELSNYGYTF.

V is TRBV19 and J is TRBJ2-2, with D unresolved. CDR1 is LNHDA and CDR2 is SQIVND in the germline V gene (reference sequence). The CDR3 consists of 15 residues. Trimming took off 6 bases at V and 6 bases at J, with 17 bases between the two ends. This chain's CDR3 is CASSSHSSLPGELFF. The CDR3 DNA reads as TGTGCCAGTAGCTCCCACAGTTCGTTGCCCGGGGAGCTGTTTTTT.

The rearrangement links TRBV6-5 to TRBJ1-1; no firm D call. Germline V lookup: CDR1 MNHEY, CDR2 SVGAGI. V gave up 0 bases and J gave up 0 bases, with 5 bases separating them. This CDR3 is built from 14 residues. This chain's CDR3 is CASSYSRLNTEAFF. The CDR3 nucleotides read TGTGCCAGCAGTTACTCGAGGTTGAACACTGAAGCTTTCTTT.

The chain joins TRBV7-2 to TRBJ1-1; no clear D. The V gene's germline CDR1 is SGHTA and CDR2 FQGNSA. The V gene lost 2 bases and the J gene lost 5 bases, with 9 bases spanning the gap. The CDR3 runs to 13 residues. CDR3 nucleotides: TGTGCCAGCAGCTTACTGGAGGGAACTGAAGCTTTCTTT. Protein: CASSLLEGTEAFF.

V and J are TRBV6-6 and TRBJ1-3; perhaps TRBD1 as D (5 bases). Germline V lookup: CDR1 MNHNY, CDR2 SVGAGI (reference sequence). The ends were cut back, 3 bases at V and 3 bases at J, with 15 bases in the middle. This CDR3 region has 16 residues. CDR3 nucleotides: TGTGCCAGCAGTTATAGCGGGACGGCTTATGGAAACACCATATATTTT. It codes for CASSYSGTAYGNTIYF.

The chain combines TRBV6-6 with TRBJ2-7; 11 bases fit TRBD2. Germline CDR1 and CDR2: MNHNY and SVGAGI (reference sequence). Trimming removed 6 bases from V and 5 bases from J; junction bases left unmatched: 3. This CDR3 region has 13 residues. CDR3 coding DNA: TGTGCCAGCAGCGCGACTAGCGGGGACGAGCAGTACTTC. This translates into CASSATSGDEQYF.

This chain connects TRBV7-9 to TRBJ2-7; TRBD1 agrees at 9 bases. Germline loops: CDR1 SEHNR, CDR2 FQNEAQ (reference sequence). The V segment lost 5 bases and the J segment 5 bases; nucleotides outside the gene matches: 7. The CDR3 covers 14 residues. CDR3 protein: CASSPRDRADEQYF. As DNA, the CDR3 is TGTGCCAGCAGCCCGAGGGACAGGGCGGACGAGCAGTACTTC.

This clone was observed a handful of times. The gene calls are TRBV7-9 and TRBJ1-1; D unclear. Germline CDR1 SEHNR, CDR2 FQNEAQ (reference sequence). Trimming took 1 base from V and 2 from J, leaving 8 bases between them. There are 14 residues in the CDR3. CDR3 nucleotide sequence: TGTGCCAGCAGCTTAGGACTCAGCAACACTGAAGCTTTCTTT. Encoded protein: CASSLGLSNTEAFF.